Many counts were recorded for the clone carrying this T cell receptor (beta chain). The antigen remains undetermined. Unique molecular identifier tags were affixed to discrete cDNA molecules. TCRdb reprocessed the 5' RACE reads with MiXCR, giving one entry per CDR3 protein. Of tens of thousands of distinct CDR3 sequences in the sample, 10% to 15% are singletons; the top ten hold less than 7%. This record comes from a study of early T cells in non-severe SARS-CoV-2 infection. At the level of the study: The input, bulk RNA from unsorted whole blood, was sequenced, and chains were unpaired. Findings of the study overall: In VDJdb matching, anti-spike CD8 responses were favored while private and CD4 specificities went missing.

Trimming took 0 bases from V and 7 from J, leaving 16 bases between them. The CDR3 has 15 amino acids. The germline V gene encodes CDR1 LGHNA and CDR2 YSLEER. Source material: whole blood. This rearrangement joins TRBV4-3 to TRBJ2-7; possibly TRBD2 for D (6 bases). This sequence was found in an adult who was a healthcare worker with PCR-confirmed SARS-CoV-2 infection or an uninfected control (not recorded which). CDR3 DNA sequence: TGCGCCAGCAGCCAAGAGCTAGGACGAGGAGGGGAGCAGTACTTC. Its protein product is CASSQELGRGGEQYF.